Following are 2 T cell receptor beta chains from one sample sequenced in a study of blood T cell repertoires in COVID-19. TCRdb's copy holds only in-frame clones and misses some; the assay was immunoSEQ multiplex PCR. The sample has a few hundred thousand clones; about 90% are singletons. The sample comprised peripheral blood. The receptors here all came from a woman in her twenties or thirties with COVID-19, enrolled during active disease.

J is TRBJ1-5 and V is TRBV6-5; 10 nucleotides align to TRBD1. The V gene end was trimmed by 7 bases and the J gene end by 8 bases; junction bases not matched to a gene: 5. The germline V gene has CDR1 MNHEY and CDR2 SVGAGI. CDR3 length equals 13 residues. The CDR3 bases are TGTGCCAGCACCACCGGGACAGGGGAGCCCCAGCATTTT. Translated: CASTTGTGEPQHF.

This chain connects TRBV3-1 (or the pseudogene TRBV3-2) to TRBJ1-2, with 7 bases fitting TRBD1. This CDR3 is built from 13 residues. Germline V gene sequence: CDR1 LGHDT, CDR2 YNNKEL (reference sequence). V was clipped by 4 bases and J by 4 bases; unmatched bases: 3. The CDR3 nucleotides read TGTGCCAGCAGCCGAACAGGGGTCTATGGCTACACCTTC. Translated, it gives CASSRTGVYGYTF.